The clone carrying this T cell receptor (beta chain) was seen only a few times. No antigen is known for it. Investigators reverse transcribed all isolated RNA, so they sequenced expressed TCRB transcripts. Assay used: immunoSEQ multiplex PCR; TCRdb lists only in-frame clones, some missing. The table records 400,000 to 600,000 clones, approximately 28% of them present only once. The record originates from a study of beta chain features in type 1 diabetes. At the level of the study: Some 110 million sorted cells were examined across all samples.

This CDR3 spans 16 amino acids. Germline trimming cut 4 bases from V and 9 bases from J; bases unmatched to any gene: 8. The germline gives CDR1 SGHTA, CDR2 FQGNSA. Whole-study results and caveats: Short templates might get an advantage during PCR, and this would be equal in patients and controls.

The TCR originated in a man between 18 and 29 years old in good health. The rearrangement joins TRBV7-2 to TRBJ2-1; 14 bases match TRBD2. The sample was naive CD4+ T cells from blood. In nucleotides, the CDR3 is TGTGCCAGCAGCTCTCTCGGGACTAGCGGGAGAGGTGAGCAGTTCTTC. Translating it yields CASSSLGTSGRGEQFF.